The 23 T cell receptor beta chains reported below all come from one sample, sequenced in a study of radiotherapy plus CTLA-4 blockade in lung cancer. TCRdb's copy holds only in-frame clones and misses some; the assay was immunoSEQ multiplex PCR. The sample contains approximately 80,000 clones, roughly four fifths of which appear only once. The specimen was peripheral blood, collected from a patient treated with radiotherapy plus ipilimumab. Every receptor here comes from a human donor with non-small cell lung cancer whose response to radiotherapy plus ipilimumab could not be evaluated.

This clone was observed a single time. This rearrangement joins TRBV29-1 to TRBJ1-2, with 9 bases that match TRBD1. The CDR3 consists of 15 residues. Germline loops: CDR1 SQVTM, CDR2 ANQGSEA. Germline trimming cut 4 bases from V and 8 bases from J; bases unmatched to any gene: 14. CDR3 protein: CSVGDPKQGARGYTF. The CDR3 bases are TGCAGCGTTGGGGATCCCAAACAGGGGGCGAGGGGCTACACCTTC.

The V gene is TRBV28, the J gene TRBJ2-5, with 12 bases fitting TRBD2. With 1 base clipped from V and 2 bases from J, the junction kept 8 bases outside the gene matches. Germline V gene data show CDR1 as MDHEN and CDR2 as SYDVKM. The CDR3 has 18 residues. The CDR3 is CASSLFFRLAGEQETQYF. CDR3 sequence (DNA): TGTGCCAGCAGTTTATTTTTCCGACTAGCGGGGGAACAAGAGACCCAGTACTTC.

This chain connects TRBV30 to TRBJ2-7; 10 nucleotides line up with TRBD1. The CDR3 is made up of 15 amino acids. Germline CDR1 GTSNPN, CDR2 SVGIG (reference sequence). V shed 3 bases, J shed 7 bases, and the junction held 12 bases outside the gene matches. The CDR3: CAWSVAGTGATEQYF. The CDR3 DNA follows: TGTGCCTGGAGCGTGGCCGGGACAGGGGCTACTGAGCAGTACTTC.

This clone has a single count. The CDR3 loop is CASTGLPYGYTF. The CDR3 DNA reads TGTGCCAGCACGGGACTGCCCTATGGCTACACCTTC. The chain recombines TRBV2 with TRBJ1-2; D may be TRBD1 (5 bases). The germline V and J ends were trimmed by 7 bases and 4 bases, with 10 bases remaining between them. Germline CDR1 SNHLY, CDR2 FYNNEI. This CDR3 comprises 12 residues. Looking up the rest from reference TRBV2 and TRBJ1-2 gives the full variable domain: EPEVTQTPSHQVTQMGQEVILRCVPISNHLYFYWYRQILGQKVEFLVSFYNNEISEKSEIFDDQFSVERPDGSNFTLKIRSTKLEDSAMYFCASTGLPYGYTFGSGTRLTVV.

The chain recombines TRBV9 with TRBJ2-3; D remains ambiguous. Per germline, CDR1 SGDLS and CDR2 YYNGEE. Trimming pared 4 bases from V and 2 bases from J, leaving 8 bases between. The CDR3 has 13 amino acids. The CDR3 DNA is TGTGCCAGCAGCCAGTTCTCCACAGATACGCAGTATTTT. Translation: CASSQFSTDTQYF.

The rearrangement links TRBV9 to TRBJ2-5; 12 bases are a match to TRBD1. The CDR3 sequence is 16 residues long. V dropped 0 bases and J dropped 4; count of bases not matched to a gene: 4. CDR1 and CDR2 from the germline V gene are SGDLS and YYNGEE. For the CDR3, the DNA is TGTGCCAGCAGCGTAGTGGGGACAGGGGGCCGAGAGACCCAGTACTTC. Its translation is CASSVVGTGGRETQYF.

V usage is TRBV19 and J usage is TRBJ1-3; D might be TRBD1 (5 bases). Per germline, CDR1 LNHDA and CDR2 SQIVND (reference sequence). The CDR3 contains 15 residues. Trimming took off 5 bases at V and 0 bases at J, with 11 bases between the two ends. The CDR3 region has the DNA TGTGCCAGTAGTCTACAGGCGTACTCTGGAAACACCATATATTTT. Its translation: CASSLQAYSGNTIYF. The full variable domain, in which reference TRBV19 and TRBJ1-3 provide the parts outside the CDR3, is DGGITQSPKYLFRKEGQNVTLSCEQNLNHDAMYWYRQDPGQGLRLIYYSQIVNDFQKGDIAEGYSVSREKKESFPLTVTSAQKNPTAFYLCASSLQAYSGNTIYFGEGSWLTVV.

CDR3 in amino acids: CASSLGWGADTEAFF. The CDR3 bases are TGTGCCAGCAGCTTGGGATGGGGCGCGGACACTGAAGCTTTCTTT. The rearrangement uses TRBV5-6 and TRBJ1-1; weak D call: TRBD1 (5 bases). In germline, CDR1 is SGHDT, CDR2 YYEEEE. V lost 0 bases, J lost 3 bases, and 12 bases lay in between. The CDR3 covers 15 residues.

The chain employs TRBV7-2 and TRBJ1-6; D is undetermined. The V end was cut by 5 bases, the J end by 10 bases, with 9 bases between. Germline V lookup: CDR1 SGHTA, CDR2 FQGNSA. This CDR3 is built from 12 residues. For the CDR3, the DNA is TGTGCCAGCAGCCCCGATGCGTCACCCCTCCACTTT. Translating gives CASSPDASPLHF.

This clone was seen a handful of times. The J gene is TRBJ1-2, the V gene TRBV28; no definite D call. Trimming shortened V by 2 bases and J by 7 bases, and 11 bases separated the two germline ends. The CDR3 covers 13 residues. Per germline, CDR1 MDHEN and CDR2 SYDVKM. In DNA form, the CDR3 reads TGTGCCAGCAGTTTAGCGGAGGGCCGTGGCTACACCTTC. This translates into CASSLAEGRGYTF.

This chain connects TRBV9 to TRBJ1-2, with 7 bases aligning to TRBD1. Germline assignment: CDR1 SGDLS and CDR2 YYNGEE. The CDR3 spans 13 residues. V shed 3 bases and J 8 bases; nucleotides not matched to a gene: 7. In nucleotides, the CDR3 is TGTGCCAGCAGCGACGTGACAGGGATCGGCTACACCTTC. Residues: CASSDVTGIGYTF.

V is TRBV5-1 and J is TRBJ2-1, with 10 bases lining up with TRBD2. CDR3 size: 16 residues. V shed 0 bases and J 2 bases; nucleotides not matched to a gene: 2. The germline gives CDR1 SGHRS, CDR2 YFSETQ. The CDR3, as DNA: TGCGCCAGCAGCTTGGCCACTAGCGGGACCTACAATGAGCAGTTCTTC. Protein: CASSLATSGTYNEQFF.

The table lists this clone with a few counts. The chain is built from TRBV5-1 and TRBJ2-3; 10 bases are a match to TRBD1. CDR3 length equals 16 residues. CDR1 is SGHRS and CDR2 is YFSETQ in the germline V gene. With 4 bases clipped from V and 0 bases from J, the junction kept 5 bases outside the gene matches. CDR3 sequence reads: CASSPRGQGSTDTQYF. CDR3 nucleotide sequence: TGCGCCAGCAGCCCGAGGGGACAGGGGAGCACAGATACGCAGTATTTT.

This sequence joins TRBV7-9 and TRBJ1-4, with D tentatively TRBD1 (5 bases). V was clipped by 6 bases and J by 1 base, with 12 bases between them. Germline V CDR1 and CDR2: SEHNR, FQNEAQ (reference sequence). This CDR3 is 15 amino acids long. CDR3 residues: CASRESGVTNEKLFF. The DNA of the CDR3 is TGTGCCAGCAGAGAGTCGGGGGTAACTAATGAAAAACTGTTTTTT.

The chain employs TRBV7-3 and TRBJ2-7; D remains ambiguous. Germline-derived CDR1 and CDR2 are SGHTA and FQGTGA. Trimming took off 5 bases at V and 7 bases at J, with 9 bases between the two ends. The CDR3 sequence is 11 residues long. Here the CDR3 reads CASSPPGEQYF. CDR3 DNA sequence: TGTGCCAGCAGCCCCCCGGGTGAGCAGTACTTC.

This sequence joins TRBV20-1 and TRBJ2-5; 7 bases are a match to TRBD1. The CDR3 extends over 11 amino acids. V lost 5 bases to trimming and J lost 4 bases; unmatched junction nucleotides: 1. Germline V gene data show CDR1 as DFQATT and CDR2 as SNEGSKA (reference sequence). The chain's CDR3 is CSARTGETQYF. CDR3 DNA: TGCAGTGCTCGGACAGGAGAGACCCAGTACTTC.

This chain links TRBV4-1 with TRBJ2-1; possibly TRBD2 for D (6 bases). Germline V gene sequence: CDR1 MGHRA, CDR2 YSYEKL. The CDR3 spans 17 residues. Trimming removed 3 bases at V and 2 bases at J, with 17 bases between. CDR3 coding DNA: TGCGCCAGCAGCCATCTCCGACTAGGGAGTGCCTACAATGAGCAGTTCTTC. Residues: CASSHLRLGSAYNEQFF.

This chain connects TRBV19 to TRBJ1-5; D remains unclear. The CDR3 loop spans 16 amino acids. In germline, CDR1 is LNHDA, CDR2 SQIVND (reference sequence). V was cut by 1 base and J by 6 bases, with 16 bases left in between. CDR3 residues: CASSIGGGQSSQPQHF. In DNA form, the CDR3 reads TGTGCCAGTAGTATAGGTGGAGGGCAGAGTAGTCAGCCCCAGCATTTT.

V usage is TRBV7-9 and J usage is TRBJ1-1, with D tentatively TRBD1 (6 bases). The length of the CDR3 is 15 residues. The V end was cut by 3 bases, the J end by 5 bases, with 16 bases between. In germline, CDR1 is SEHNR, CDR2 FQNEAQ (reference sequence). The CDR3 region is CASSFTGIRGTEAFF. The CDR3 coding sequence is TGTGCCAGCAGCTTCACAGGGATAAGGGGTACTGAAGCTTTCTTT.

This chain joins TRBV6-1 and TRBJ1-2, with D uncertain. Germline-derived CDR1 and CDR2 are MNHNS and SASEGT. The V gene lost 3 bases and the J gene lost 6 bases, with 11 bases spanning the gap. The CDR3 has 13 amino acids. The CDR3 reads CASSERGSNGYTF. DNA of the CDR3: TGTGCCAGCAGTGAGAGAGGGAGTAATGGCTACACCTTC.

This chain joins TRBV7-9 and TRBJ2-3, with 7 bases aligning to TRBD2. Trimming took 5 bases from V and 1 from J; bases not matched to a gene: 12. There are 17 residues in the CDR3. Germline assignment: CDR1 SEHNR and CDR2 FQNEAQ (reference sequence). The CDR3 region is CASSPWAAGLGTDTQYF. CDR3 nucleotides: TGTGCCAGCAGCCCTTGGGCAGCGGGATTGGGCACAGATACGCAGTATTTT. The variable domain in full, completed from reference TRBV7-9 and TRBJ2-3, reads DTGVSQNPRHKITKRGQNVTFRCDPISEHNRLYWYRQTLGQGPEFLTYFQNEAQLEKSRLLSDRFSAERPKGSFSTLEIQRTEQGDSAMYLCASSPWAAGLGTDTQYFGPGTRLTVL.

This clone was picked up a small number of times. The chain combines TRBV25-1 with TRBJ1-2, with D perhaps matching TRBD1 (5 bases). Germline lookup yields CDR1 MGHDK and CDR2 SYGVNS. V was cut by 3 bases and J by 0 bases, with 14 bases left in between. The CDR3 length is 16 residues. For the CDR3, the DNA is TGTGCCAGCAGTGATACAGGAGAGTTTACTAACTATGGCTACACCTTC. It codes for CASSDTGEFTNYGYTF.

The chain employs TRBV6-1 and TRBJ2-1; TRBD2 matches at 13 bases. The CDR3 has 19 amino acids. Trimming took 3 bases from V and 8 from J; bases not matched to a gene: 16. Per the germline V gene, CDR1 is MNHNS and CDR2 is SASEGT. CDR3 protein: CASSDPGLAGSGGYDEQFF. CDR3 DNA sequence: TGTGCCAGCAGTGACCCGGGACTAGCGGGGTCCGGGGGATACGATGAGCAGTTCTTC.